The rows below give T cell receptor beta chains drawn from one sample of a study of radiotherapy plus CTLA-4 blockade in lung cancer. TCRdb's table, derived via immunoSEQ multiplex PCR, lists solely in-frame clones and lacks some. This sample carries around 100,000 clones, more than 75% of them seen once, and the ten largest clones take approximately 3.5%. The specimen comprised peripheral blood, sampled from a patient treated with radiotherapy plus ipilimumab. The receptors shown here come from a human donor with non-small cell lung cancer that progressed on radiotherapy plus ipilimumab. Some clones in this sample may be carry-over from other donors' samples. The CDR3 runs from the conserved cysteine through the conserved F or W. The order of the fields is J gene, V gene, clone size, D gene, CDR3 DNA, CDR3 protein. The D gene is left open where the match is weak. A row's size may be missing; if present it is once, few, many or a size class.

J: TRBJ1-3
V: TRBV5-6
size: .
D: .
DNA: TGTGCCAGCAGCTTGGGGGGAGCTGGAAACACCATATATTTT
CDR3: CASSLGGAGNTIYF

J: TRBJ1-2
V: TRBV6-6
size: .
D: .
DNA: TGTGCCAGCAGTTTGGAGGGATACTCTAACTATGGCTACACCTTC
CDR3: CASSLEGYSNYGYTF

J: TRBJ2-5
V: TRBV14
size: .
D: .
DNA: TGTGCCAGCAGCCTCTCACAGGGAGGCGATAAAGAGACCCAGTACTTC
CDR3: CASSLSQGGDKETQYF

J: TRBJ2-7
V: TRBV4-3
size: .
D: .
DNA: TGCGCCAGCAGCCAAGTCCTTTCCTACGAGCAGTACTTC
CDR3: CASSQVLSYEQYF

J: TRBJ2-4
V: TRBV2
size: .
D: TRBD1
DNA: TGTGCCAGCAGTGATCCCAACAGGGGGAGGAAAAACATTCAGTACTTC
CDR3: CASSDPNRGRKNIQYF

J: TRBJ1-4
V: TRBV6-1
size: .
D: TRBD1
DNA: TGTGCCAGCAGTGAATTAGGGGGCGGTGAAAAACTGTTTTTT
CDR3: CASSELGGGEKLFF

J: TRBJ1-1
V: TRBV5-1
size: .
D: .
DNA: TGCGCCAGCAGCCTACACAGGAGAAAGAACACTGAAGCTTTCTTT
CDR3: CASSLHRRKNTEAFF

J: TRBJ2-6
V: TRBV5-1
size: .
D: .
DNA: TGCGCCAGCAGTTCCGAACCCTCTGGAGGGGCCAACGTCCTGACTTTC
CDR3: CASSSEPSGGANVLTF

J: TRBJ2-6
V: TRBV5-5
size: .
D: .
DNA: TGTGCCAGCAGTTATGGACTGACCTCTGGGGCCAACGTCCTGACTTTC
CDR3: CASSYGLTSGANVLTF

J: TRBJ2-2
V: TRBV7-3
size: .
D: TRBD1
DNA: TGTGCCAGCAGCTTACAACAGGGGGCGCGTAGCGGGGAGCTGTTTTTT
CDR3: CASSLQQGARSGELFF

J: TRBJ1-1
V: TRBV2
size: .
D: .
DNA: TGTGCCAGCAATCCCTTGACAGGGAACACTGAAGCTTTCTTT
CDR3: CASNPLTGNTEAFF

J: TRBJ1-1
V: TRBV6-6
size: .
D: .
DNA: TGTGCCAGCACGGCACCGGGTCGGCTGAACACTGAAGCTTTCTTT
CDR3: CASTAPGRLNTEAFF

J: TRBJ1-6
V: TRBV11-2
size: .
D: .
DNA: TGTGCCAGCAGCTCCGGTAGTGCTAGCTCCTATAATTCACCCCTCCACTTT
CDR3: CASSSGSASSYNSPLHF

J: TRBJ2-7
V: TRBV5-8
size: .
D: .
DNA: TGTGCCAGCAGCTTGGCGGGGACAACCTACGAGCAGTACTTC
CDR3: CASSLAGTTYEQYF

J: TRBJ2-3
V: TRBV4-3
size: .
D: .
DNA: TGCGCCAGCAGCCAAGCGGGAACAGGGTTATCGGATACGCAGTATTTT
CDR3: CASSQAGTGLSDTQYF

J: TRBJ2-5
V: TRBV5-1
size: .
D: .
DNA: TGCGCCAGCAGCTTACAGGGACCCCAAGAGACCCAGTACTTC
CDR3: CASSLQGPQETQYF

J: TRBJ2-7
V: TRBV28
size: .
D: TRBD1
DNA: TGTGCCAGCAGCCCCCCCCGACAGGGGGCTATCTACGAGCAGTACTTC
CDR3: CASSPPRQGAIYEQYF

J: TRBJ1-5
V: TRBV7-2
size: few
D: TRBD1
DNA: TGTGCCAGCAGCCCCCAGGGACAGGGGGCTCAGCCCCAGCATTTT
CDR3: CASSPQGQGAQPQHF

J: TRBJ2-2
V: TRBV27
size: few
D: .
DNA: TGTGCCAGCACCACCTGGGTGGCCGGGGAGCTGTTTTTT
CDR3: CASTTWVAGELFF

J: TRBJ2-1
V: TRBV25-1
size: .
D: TRBD2
DNA: TGTGCCAGCAGACAGACTAGCGGCTTCTCCTACAATGAGCAGTTCTTC
CDR3: CASRQTSGFSYNEQFF

J: TRBJ1-2
V: TRBV6-6
size: .
D: TRBD1
DNA: TGTGCCAGCAGTCAGGCAGGGGGCGGCTATGGCTACACCTTC
CDR3: CASSQAGGGYGYTF

J: TRBJ2-5
V: TRBV7-2
size: once
D: .
DNA: TGTGCCAGCAGCTCCTCTTGGGGGCTGGAAGAGACCCAGTACTTC
CDR3: CASSSSWGLEETQYF

J: TRBJ1-2
V: TRBV2
size: .
D: TRBD1
DNA: TGTGCCAGCAGTGGGGACAGGGGCCTCTATGGCTACACCTTC
CDR3: CASSGDRGLYGYTF

J: TRBJ1-1
V: TRBV5-1
size: .
D: .
DNA: TGCGCCAGCAGCTTCTTGGGGTTCACTGAAGCTTTCTTT
CDR3: CASSFLGFTEAFF

J: TRBJ2-7
V: TRBV28
size: .
D: TRBD1
DNA: TGTGCCAGCACCTATGGATGGGGGGAACAGGGGGCAGACTACGAGCAGTACTTC
CDR3: CASTYGWGEQGADYEQYF

J: TRBJ2-3
V: TRBV5-1
size: .
D: TRBD1
DNA: TGCGCCAGCAGCTGGGGGACAGGGAGGGAAGATACGCAGTATTTT
CDR3: CASSWGTGREDTQYF

J: TRBJ1-2
V: TRBV5-5
size: .
D: .
DNA: TGTGCCAGCAGCAGGGACATGTATGGCTACACCTTC
CDR3: CASSRDMYGYTF